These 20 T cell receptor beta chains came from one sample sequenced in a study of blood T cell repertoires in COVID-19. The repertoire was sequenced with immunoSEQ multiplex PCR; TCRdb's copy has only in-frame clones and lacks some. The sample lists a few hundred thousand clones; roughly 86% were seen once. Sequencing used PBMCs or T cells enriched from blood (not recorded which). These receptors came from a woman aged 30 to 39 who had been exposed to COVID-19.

The CDR3 loop is CASGSRGDGESYEQYF. The CDR3 DNA is TGTGCTAGTGGGTCGCGGGGGGACGGGGAATCCTACGAGCAGTACTTC. The genes are TRBV12-5 and TRBJ2-7, with 8 nucleotides matching TRBD2. Germline V gene sequence: CDR1 LGHNT, CDR2 FRNRAP. V shed 6 bases, J shed 1 base, and the junction held 11 bases outside the gene matches. The CDR3 contains 16 residues.

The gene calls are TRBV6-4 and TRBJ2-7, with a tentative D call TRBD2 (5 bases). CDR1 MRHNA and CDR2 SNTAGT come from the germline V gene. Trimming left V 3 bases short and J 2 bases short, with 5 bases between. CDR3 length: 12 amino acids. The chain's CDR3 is CASSELAYEQYF. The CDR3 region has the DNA TGTGCCAGCAGTGAACTAGCCTACGAGCAGTACTTC.

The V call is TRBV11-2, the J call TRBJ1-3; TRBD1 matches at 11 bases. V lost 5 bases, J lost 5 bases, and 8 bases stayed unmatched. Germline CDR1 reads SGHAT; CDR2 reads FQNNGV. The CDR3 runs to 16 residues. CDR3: CASSPGQGAFRNTIYF. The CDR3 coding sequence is TGTGCCAGCAGCCCTGGACAGGGGGCTTTTAGAAACACCATATATTTT.

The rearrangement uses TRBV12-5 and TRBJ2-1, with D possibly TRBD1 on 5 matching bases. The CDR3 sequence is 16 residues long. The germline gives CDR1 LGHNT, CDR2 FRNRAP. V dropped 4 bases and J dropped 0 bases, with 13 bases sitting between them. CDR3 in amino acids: CASGSPQGSSYNEQFF. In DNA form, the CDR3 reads TGTGCTAGTGGTTCCCCGCAGGGAAGCTCCTACAATGAGCAGTTCTTC.

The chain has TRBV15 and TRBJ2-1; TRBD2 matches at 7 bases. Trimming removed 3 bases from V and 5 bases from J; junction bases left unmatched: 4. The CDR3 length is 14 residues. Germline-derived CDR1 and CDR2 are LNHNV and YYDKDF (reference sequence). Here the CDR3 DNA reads TGTGCCACCAGCAGGGGGACTATCAACAATGAGCAGTTCTTC. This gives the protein CATSRGTINNEQFF. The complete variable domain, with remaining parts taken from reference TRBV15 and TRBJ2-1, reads DAMVIQNPRYQVTQFGKPVTLSCSQTLNHNVMYWYQQKSSQAPKLLFHYYDKDFNNEADTPDNFQSRRPNTSFCFLDIRSPGLGDTAMYLCATSRGTINNEQFFGPGTRLTVL.

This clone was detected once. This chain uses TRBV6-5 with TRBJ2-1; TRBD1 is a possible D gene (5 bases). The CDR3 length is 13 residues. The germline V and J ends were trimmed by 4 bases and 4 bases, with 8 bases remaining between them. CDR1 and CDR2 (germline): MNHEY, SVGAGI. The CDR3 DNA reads TGTGCCAGCAGTTCGACAGCTTACAATGAGCAGTTCTTC. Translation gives CASSSTAYNEQFF.

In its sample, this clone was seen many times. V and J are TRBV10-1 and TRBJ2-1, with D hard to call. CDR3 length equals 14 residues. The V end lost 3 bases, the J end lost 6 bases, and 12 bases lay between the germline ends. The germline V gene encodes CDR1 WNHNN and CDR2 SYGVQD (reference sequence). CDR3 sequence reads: CASSERLEVNEQFF. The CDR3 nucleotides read TGCGCCAGCAGTGAAAGGCTAGAAGTCAATGAGCAGTTCTTC.

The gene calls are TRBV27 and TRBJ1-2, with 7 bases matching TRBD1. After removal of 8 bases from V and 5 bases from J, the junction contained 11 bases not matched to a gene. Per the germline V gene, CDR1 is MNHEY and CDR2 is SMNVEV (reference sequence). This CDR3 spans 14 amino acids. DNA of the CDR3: TGTGCCAGCGCCCGTGCGGGACAGCCTTATGGCTACACCTTC. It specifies CASARAGQPYGYTF.

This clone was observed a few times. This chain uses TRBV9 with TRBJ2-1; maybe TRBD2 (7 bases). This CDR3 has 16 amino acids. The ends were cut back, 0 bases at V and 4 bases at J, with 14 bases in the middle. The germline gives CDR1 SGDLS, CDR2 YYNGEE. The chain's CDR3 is CASSVEGGLRYNEQFF. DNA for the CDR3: TGTGCCAGCAGCGTAGAGGGGGGACTAAGGTACAATGAGCAGTTCTTC.

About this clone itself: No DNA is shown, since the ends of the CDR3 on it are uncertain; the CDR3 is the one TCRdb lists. The chain's CDR3 is CASSSSEGHNEQFF. The gene calls are TRBV6-5 and TRBJ2-1; TRBD2 was called by the table and not checked on the DNA. Inclusive of both ends, the CDR3 amounts to 14 amino acids. Germline V gene sequence: CDR1 MNHEY, CDR2 SVGAGI.

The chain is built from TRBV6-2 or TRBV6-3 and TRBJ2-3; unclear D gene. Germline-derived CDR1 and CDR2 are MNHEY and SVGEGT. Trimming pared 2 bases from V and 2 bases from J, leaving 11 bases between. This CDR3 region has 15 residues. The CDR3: CASSYGQSDTDTQYF. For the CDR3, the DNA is TGTGCCAGCAGTTACGGGCAGTCAGACACAGATACGCAGTATTTT.

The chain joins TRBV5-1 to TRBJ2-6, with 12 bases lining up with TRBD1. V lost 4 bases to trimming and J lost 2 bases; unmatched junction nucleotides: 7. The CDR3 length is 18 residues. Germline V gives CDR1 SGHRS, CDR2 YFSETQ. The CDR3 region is CASSGTGGAGTGANVLTF. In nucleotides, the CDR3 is TGCGCCAGCAGCGGGACAGGGGGCGCGGGGACTGGGGCCAACGTCCTGACTTTC.

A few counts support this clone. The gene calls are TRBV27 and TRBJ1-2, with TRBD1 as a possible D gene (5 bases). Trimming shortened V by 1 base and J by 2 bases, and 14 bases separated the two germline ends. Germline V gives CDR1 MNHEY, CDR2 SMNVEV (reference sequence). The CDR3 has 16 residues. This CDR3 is CASSLLSPTVNYGYTF. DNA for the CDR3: TGTGCCAGCAGTTTATTATCTCCGACAGTGAACTATGGCTACACCTTC.

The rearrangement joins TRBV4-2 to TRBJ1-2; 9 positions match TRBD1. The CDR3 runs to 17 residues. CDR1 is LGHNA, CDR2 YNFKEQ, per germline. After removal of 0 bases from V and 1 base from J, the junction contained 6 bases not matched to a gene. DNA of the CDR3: TGTGCCAGCAGCCAAGATCTCCCGGGACAGGGTAACTATGGCTACACCTTC. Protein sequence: CASSQDLPGQGNYGYTF.

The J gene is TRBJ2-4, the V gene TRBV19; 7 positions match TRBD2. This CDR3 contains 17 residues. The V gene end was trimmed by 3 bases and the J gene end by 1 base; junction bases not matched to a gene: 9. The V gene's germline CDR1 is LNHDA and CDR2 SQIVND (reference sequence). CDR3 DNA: TGTGCCAGTAGTATCCTCGGGGGAGCGGGGGCCAAAAACATTCAGTACTTC. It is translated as CASSILGGAGAKNIQYF.

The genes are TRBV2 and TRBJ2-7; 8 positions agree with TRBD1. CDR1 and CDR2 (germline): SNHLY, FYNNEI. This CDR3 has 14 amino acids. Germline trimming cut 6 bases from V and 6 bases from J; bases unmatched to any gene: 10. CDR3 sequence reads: CASSPDRGAGEQYF. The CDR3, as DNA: TGTGCCAGCAGCCCAGACAGGGGAGCAGGCGAGCAGTACTTC.

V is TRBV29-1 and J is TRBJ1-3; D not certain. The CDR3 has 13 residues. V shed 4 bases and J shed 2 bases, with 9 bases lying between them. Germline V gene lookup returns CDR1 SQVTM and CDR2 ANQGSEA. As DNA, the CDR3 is TGCAGCGTTGTCACAGCGGCTGGAAACACCATATATTTT. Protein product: CSVVTAAGNTIYF.

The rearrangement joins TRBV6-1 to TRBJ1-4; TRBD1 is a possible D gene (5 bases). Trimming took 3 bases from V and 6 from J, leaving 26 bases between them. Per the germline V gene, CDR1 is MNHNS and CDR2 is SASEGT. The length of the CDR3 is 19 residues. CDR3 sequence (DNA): TGTGCCAGCAGTGAGAGGTGGCTAGGGGTTTTGGGGGGATATGAAAAACTGTTTTTT. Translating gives CASSERWLGVLGGYEKLFF.

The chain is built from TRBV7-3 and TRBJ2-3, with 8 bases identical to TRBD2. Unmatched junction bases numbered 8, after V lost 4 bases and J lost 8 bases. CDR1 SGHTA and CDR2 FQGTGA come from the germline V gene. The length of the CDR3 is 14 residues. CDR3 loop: CASSSGLEGATQYF. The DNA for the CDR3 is TGTGCCAGCAGCTCGGGACTAGAAGGGGCTACGCAGTATTTT.

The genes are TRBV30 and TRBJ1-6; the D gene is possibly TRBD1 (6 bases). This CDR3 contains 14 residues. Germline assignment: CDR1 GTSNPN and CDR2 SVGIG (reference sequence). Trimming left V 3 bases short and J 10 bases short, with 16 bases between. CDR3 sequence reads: CAWSAGEGGSPLHF. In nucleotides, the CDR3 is TGTGCCTGGAGCGCCGGAGAGGGGGGGTCACCCCTCCACTTT.